Described below is a single T cell receptor (beta chain) sequence and its context. Its matching antigen is unknown. The data originate from a study of T cells in localized non-small cell lung cancer. Findings and limits, study-wide: Detection in adjacent lung was observed for a median around 55 of the top 100 tumor clones. It remains possible that heterogeneity exists, since only one tumor region was sequenced. Adjacent uninvolved lung had the highest clonality, suggesting focused antigen responses.

Using immunoSEQ multiplex PCR, the repertoire was profiled, and TCRdb retains in-frame clones only, with some absent. The repertoire consists of tens of thousands of clones, with roughly 84% occurring once and the leading ten covering approximately 1.2%. The sample consisted of peripheral blood, taken before any cancer treatment. The receptor's source is an older female donor with stage I lung adenocarcinoma.

The CDR3 protein is CASSQQQGLYGYTF. CDR3 nucleotide sequence: TGTGCCAGCAGCCAGCAACAGGGGCTTTATGGCTACACCTTC. The chain employs TRBV14 and TRBJ1-2; 7 bases agree with TRBD1. The germline CDR1 and CDR2 sequences are SGHDN and FVKESK. The CDR3 is made up of 14 amino acids. With V trimmed by 3 bases and J by 5 bases, 6 bases remained unmatched.